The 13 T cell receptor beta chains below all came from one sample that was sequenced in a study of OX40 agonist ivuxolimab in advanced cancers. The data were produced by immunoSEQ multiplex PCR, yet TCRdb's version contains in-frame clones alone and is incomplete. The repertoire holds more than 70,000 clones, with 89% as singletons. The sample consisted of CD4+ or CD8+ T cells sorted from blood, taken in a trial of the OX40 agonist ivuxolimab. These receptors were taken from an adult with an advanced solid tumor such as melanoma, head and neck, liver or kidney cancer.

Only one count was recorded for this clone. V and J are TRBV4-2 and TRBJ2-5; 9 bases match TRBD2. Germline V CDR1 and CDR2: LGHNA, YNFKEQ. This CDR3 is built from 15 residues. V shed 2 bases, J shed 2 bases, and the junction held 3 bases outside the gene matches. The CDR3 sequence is CASSQLLAGQETQYF. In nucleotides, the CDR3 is TGTGCCAGCAGCCAACTTCTAGCGGGGCAAGAGACCCAGTACTTC.

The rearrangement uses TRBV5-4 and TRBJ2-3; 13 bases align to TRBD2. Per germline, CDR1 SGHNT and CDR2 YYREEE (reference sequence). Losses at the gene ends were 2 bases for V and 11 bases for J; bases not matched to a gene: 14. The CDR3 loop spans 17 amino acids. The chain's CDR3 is CASSLTKTSGGALMQYF. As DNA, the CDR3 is TGTGCCAGCAGCTTAACGAAAACTAGCGGGGGGGCCTTGATGCAGTATTTT. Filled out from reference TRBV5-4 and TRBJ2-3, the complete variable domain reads ETGVTQSPTHLIKTRGQQVTLRCSSQSGHNTVSWYQQALGQGPQFIFQYYREEENGRGNFPPRFSGLQFPNYSSELNVNALELDDSALYLCASSLTKTSGGALMQYFGPGTRLTVL.

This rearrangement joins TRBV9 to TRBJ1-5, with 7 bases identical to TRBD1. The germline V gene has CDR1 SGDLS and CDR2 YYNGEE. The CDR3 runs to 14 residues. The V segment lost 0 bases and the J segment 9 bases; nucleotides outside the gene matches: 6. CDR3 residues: CASSVEPGGGPQHF. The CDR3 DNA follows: TGTGCCAGCAGCGTAGAGCCAGGGGGGGGGCCCCAGCATTTT.

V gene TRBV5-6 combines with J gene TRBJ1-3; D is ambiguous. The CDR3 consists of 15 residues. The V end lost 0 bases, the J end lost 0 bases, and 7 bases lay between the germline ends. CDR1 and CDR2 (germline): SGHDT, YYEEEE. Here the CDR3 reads CASSLGFGSGNTIYF. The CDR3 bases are TGTGCCAGCAGCTTGGGGTTTGGCTCTGGAAACACCATATATTTT.

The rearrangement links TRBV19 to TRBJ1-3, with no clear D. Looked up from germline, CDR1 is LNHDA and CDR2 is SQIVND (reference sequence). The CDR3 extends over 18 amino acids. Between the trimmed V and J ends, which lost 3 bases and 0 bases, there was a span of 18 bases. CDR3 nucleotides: TGTGCCAGTAGTATGGCCGAGCGTGACGGATACTCTGGAAACACCATATATTTT. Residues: CASSMAERDGYSGNTIYF.

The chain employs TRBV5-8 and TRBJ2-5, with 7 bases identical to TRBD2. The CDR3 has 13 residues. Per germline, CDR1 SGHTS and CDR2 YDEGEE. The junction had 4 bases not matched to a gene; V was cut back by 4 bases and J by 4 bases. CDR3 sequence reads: CASSPGLVETQYF. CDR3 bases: TGTGCCAGCAGCCCCGGACTAGTAGAGACCCAGTACTTC.

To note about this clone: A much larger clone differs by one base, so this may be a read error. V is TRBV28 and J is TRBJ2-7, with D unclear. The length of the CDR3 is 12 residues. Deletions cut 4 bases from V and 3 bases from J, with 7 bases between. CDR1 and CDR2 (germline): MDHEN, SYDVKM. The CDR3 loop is CASSYQNYEQYF. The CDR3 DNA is TGTGCCAGCAGTTACCAGAACTACGAGCAGTACTTC.

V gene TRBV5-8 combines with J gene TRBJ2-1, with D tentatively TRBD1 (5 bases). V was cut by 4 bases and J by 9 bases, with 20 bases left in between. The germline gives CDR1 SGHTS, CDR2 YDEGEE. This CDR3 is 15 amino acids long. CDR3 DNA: TGTGCCAGCAGCCCCTGGACAACAACGAAGGGTGAGCAGTTCTTC. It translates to CASSPWTTTKGEQFF. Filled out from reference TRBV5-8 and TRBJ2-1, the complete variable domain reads EAGVTQSPTHLIKTRGQQATLRCSPISGHTSVYWYQQALGLGLQFLLWYDEGEERNRGNFPPRFSGRQFPNYSSELNVNALELEDSALYLCASSPWTTTKGEQFFGPGTRLTVL.

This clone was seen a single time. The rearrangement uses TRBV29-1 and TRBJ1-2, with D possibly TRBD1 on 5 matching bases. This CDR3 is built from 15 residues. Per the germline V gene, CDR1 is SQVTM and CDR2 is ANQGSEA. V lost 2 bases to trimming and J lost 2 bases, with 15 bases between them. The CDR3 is CSVENSGRVNYGYTF. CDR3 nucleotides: TGCAGCGTTGAAAATTCGGGCAGGGTAAACTATGGCTACACCTTC. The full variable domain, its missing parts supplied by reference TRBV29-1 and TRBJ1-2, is SAVISQKPSRDICQRGTSLTIQCQVDSQVTMMFWYRQQPGQSLTLIATANQGSEATYESGFVIDKFPISRPNLTFSTLTVSNMSPEDSSIYLCSVENSGRVNYGYTFGSGTRLTVV.

The CDR3 nucleotides read TGTGCCAGCAGTGAAGCGCTTGGAGGACTGACCCAGTACTTC. Its protein product is CASSEALGGLTQYF. V usage is TRBV2 and J usage is TRBJ2-5; a weak D match, TRBD2 (5 bases). Per germline, CDR1 SNHLY and CDR2 FYNNEI. The CDR3 length is 14 residues. V dropped 0 bases and J dropped 7 bases, with 12 bases sitting between them. The full variable domain, its missing parts supplied by reference TRBV2 and TRBJ2-5, is EPEVTQTPSHQVTQMGQEVILRCVPISNHLYFYWYRQILGQKVEFLVSFYNNEISEKSEIFDDQFSVERPDGSNFTLKIRSTKLEDSAMYFCASSEALGGLTQYFGPGTRLLVL.

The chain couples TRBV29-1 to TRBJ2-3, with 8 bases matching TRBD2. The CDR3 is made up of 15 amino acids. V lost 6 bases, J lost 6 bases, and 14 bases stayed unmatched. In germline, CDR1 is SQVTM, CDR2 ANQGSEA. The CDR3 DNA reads TGCAGCGTCCGGTCACTAGTCGGGAGGGCGGATACGCAGTATTTT. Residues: CSVRSLVGRADTQYF.

CDR3 nucleotide sequence: TGCGCCAGCAGCCCTGGGGATACAGTGCAAGAGACCCAGTACTTC. Encoded protein: CASSPGDTVQETQYF. This chain joins TRBV5-1 and TRBJ2-5; no definite D call. The CDR3 is 15 residues long. The germline V gene encodes CDR1 SGHRS and CDR2 YFSETQ. V was cut by 4 bases and J by 2 bases, with 15 bases left in between.

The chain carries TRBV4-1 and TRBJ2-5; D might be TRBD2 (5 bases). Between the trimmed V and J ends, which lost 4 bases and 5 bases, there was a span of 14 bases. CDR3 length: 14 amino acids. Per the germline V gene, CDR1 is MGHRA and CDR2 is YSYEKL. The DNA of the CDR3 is TGCGCCAGCAGCCTTGACGGGATCTTGGAGACCCAGTACTTC. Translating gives CASSLDGILETQYF.